This T cell receptor beta chain was obtained from a study of shared clonotypes between healthy human individuals. Study-wide context: Three plates each covered CD4 naive and memory; CD8 naive two, CD8 memory one.

TCRdb's table, derived via immunoSEQ multiplex PCR, lists solely in-frame clones and lacks some. The sample has around 600,000 clones, approximately 95% seen once. Comments on this clone: Its antigen is as yet unknown.

The naive CD8 population came from CD45RO-negative cells selected for CCR7, without terminally differentiated effector memory CD45RA+ cells. Points from the study as a whole: Non-shared clonotypes showed lower generation probabilities than clonotypes common to all four donors.

CDR1 SEHNR and CDR2 FQNEAQ come from the germline V gene (reference sequence). The trim removed 1 base at V and 4 bases at J, leaving 11 bases unmatched. CDR3 size: 17 residues. J is TRBJ2-3 and V is TRBV7-9, with 7 bases identical to TRBD2. Sequenced material: naive CD8+ T cells sorted from blood. This TCR derives from a woman in her 30s in good health. In DNA form, the CDR3 reads TGTGCCAGCAGCTTAGTTTTGGCGGGAGCTACCCCAGATACGCAGTATTTT. The encoded protein is CASSLVLAGATPDTQYF. The full variable domain, in which reference TRBV7-9 and TRBJ2-3 provide the parts outside the CDR3, is DTGVSQNPRHKITKRGQNVTFRCDPISEHNRLYWYRQTLGQGPEFLTYFQNEAQLEKSRLLSDRFSAERPKGSFSTLEIQRTEQGDSAMYLCASSLVLAGATPDTQYFGPGTRLTVL.